These 5 T cell receptor beta chains were all obtained from the same sample, sequenced in a study of response to subunit inactivated influenza vaccine. Using its own MiXCR run on the RT-PCR reads, TCRdb lists one record per CDR3 protein. Of a few hundred thousand distinct CDR3 sequences listed, less than 25% were seen once; the top ten hold about 9.4%. The specimen was PBMCs from blood, collected less than 22 months after vaccination. Every receptor here comes from a man between 45 and 75 years old who received an inactivated influenza vaccine.

The chain carries TRBV5-1 and TRBJ2-3; unclear D gene. Germline V gives CDR1 SGHRS, CDR2 YFSETQ. V gave up 0 bases and J gave up 2 bases, with 10 bases separating them. The CDR3 runs to 15 residues. The CDR3 DNA reads as TGCGCCAGCAGCTTGGATGGGGTTCCCACAGATACGCAGTATTTT. This translates into CASSLDGVPTDTQYF.

This chain connects TRBV7-9 to TRBJ2-1; D tentatively reads TRBD1 or TRBD2 (5 bases each). Trimming removed 2 bases at V and 5 bases at J, with 13 bases between. From germline, CDR1 is SEHNR and CDR2 FQNEAQ (reference sequence). The CDR3 is made up of 15 amino acids. The CDR3 DNA sequence: TGTGCCAGCAGCTTAATCTCGGGGCTGGACAATGAGCAGTTCTTC. Its protein product is CASSLISGLDNEQFF. Variable domain in full (rest from reference TRBV7-9 and TRBJ2-1): DTGVSQNPRHKITKRGQNVTFRCDPISEHNRLYWYRQTLGQGPEFLTYFQNEAQLEKSRLLSDRFSAERPKGSFSTLEIQRTEQGDSAMYLCASSLISGLDNEQFFGPGTRLTVL.

The chain has TRBV29-1 and TRBJ2-2; D ambiguous. CDR1 is SQVTM, CDR2 ANQGSEA, per germline. This CDR3 is built from 13 residues. V was clipped by 7 bases and J by 2 bases, with 11 bases between them. The CDR3 region has the DNA TGCAGCGCCAGACTGGTAAACACCGGGGAGCTGTTTTTT. Protein sequence: CSARLVNTGELFF.

This clonotype has a count of ten or more. The rearrangement uses TRBV5-4 and TRBJ1-3; D might be TRBD1 (5 bases). Germline V gene lookup returns CDR1 SGHNT and CDR2 YYREEE (reference sequence). The V gene lost 3 bases and the J gene lost 0 bases, with 7 bases spanning the gap. This CDR3 region has 14 residues. The CDR3 nucleotides read TGTGCCAGCAGCTCGGGGGACTCTGGAAACACCATATATTTT. Protein sequence: CASSSGDSGNTIYF.

The chain joins TRBV6-5 to TRBJ2-1; 15 bases map to TRBD2. CDR1 is MNHEY, CDR2 SVGAGI, per germline. After removal of 2 bases from V and 6 bases from J, the junction contained 2 bases not matched to a gene. This CDR3 spans 16 amino acids. The CDR3 sequence is CASSYRTSGGANEQFF. The CDR3 nucleotides are TGTGCCAGCAGTTACCGGACTAGCGGGGGGGCCAATGAGCAGTTCTTC.